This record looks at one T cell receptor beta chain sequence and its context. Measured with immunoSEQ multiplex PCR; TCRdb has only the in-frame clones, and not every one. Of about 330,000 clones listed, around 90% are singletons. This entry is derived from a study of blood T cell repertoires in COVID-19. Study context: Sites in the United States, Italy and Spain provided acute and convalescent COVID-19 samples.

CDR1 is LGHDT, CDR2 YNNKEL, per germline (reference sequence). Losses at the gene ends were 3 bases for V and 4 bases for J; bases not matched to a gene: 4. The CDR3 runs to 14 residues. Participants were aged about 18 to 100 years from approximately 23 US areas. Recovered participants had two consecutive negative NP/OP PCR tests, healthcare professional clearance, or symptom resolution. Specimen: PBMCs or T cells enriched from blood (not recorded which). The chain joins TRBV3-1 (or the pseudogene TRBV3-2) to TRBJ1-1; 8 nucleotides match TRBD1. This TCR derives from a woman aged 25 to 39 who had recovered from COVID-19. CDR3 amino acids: CASSQTGVATEAFF. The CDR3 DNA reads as TGTGCCAGCAGCCAGACAGGGGTGGCCACTGAAGCTTTCTTT.